This entry features one T cell receptor (beta chain) sequence. Using a J-beta primer mix together with a sample-barcoded 5' primer, a second PCR was run for about 6 to 12 cycles. In TCRdb, the 5' RACE reads were re-called with MiXCR into one record per CDR3 protein. This table has over a million distinct CDR3 sequences, 35% to 45% appearing once. The V end lost 2 bases, the J end lost 9 bases, and 16 bases lay between the germline ends. The CDR3 has 14 amino acids. Germline lookup yields CDR1 ENHRY and CDR2 SYGVKD. This specimen belongs to a study of blood T cells in healthy people across ages. The people who gave samples were healthy Caucasians from Russia, aged about 6 to 100.

The sequencing input was blood. The sequence came from a woman younger than 30 in good health. The chain is built from TRBV10-3 and TRBJ1-2, with a possible D match to TRBD1 (6 bases). The CDR3 region is CAISEPGTPRSYTF. In nucleotides, the CDR3 is TGTGCCATCAGTGAGCCCGGGACACCTAGAAGCTACACCTTC.